The 21 T cell receptor beta chains reported below all come from one sample, sequenced in a study of Graves' ophthalmopathy and Graves' hyperthyroidism. Amplifying from RNA transcripts, the study obtained TCR beta CDR3 regions. An initial RT-PCR round employing HTBI primers preceded a second-round multiplex PCR. TCRdb itself ran the multiplex PCR reads through MiXCR, one entry per CDR3 protein. The table records about 600,000 distinct CDR3 sequences, less than 45% of them present only once. The sample comprised peripheral blood or thyroid tissue (not recorded which). The receptors originated from an adult man with Graves' hyperthyroidism.

This clonotype was seen many times. The V call is TRBV3-1, the J call TRBJ2-5; TRBD1 matches 7 bases. The CDR3 consists of 13 residues. CDR1 and CDR2 from the germline V gene are LGHDT and YNNKEL (reference sequence). With V trimmed by 4 bases and J by 5 bases, 4 bases remained unmatched. Written as DNA, the CDR3 is TGTGCCAGCAGCCGTGACAGGGAGGAGACCCAGTACTTC. This sequence encodes CASSRDREETQYF.

With regard to this clonotype: This may come from a read error, since a much larger clone is one base off. V and J are TRBV6-5 and TRBJ2-7, with TRBD2 identical over 7 bases. This CDR3 spans 14 amino acids. Trimming at V came to 6 bases and at J to 2 bases, leaving 7 bases not matched to a gene. The V gene's germline CDR1 is MNHEY and CDR2 SVGAGI. Here the CDR3 reads CASSITSAPYEQYF. Written as DNA, the CDR3 is TGTGCCAGCAGCATCACTAGCGCGCCCTACGAGCAGTACTTC.

With respect to this clonotype: A much larger clonotype is one base distant, so this may be a read error. Because it lacks the conserved phenylalanine or tryptophan at the end, this CDR3 is likely a read error. The chain couples TRBV20-1 to TRBJ1-3; no clear D gene. The germline gives CDR1 DFQATT, CDR2 SNEGSKA (reference sequence). Between the trimmed V and J ends, which lost 1 base and 0 bases, there was a span of 7 bases. The CDR3 consists of 14 residues. The CDR3 nucleotides are TGCAGTGCTAGAGGACTGAACTCTGGAAACACCATATATCTT. This codes for CSARGLNSGNTIYL.

This clonotype has only a few counts. One end of the junction is discordant with germline, which a read error may explain. The V call is TRBV5-1, the J call TRBJ2-7, with unresolved D. The CDR3 has 12 residues. The germline V gene has CDR1 SGHRS and CDR2 YFSETQ. Written as DNA, the CDR3 is TGCGCCAGCAGCTTGGCCGGCCATCACGCGGACTTC. Protein sequence: CASSLAGHHADF.

This clonotype appeared many times. The CDR3 loop reads CASSLGVRQPQHF. The DNA for the CDR3 is TGTGCCAGCAGCTTAGGCGTGCGGCAGCCCCAGCATTTT. V is TRBV7-2 and J is TRBJ1-5, with D unresolved. The V gene's germline CDR1 is SGHTA and CDR2 FQGNSA. V lost 1 base and J 7 bases, leaving 8 bases between the germline ends. There are 13 residues in the CDR3.

This rearrangement joins TRBV10-3 to TRBJ2-7; D unresolved. Germline V CDR1 and CDR2: ENHRY, SYGVKD. V lost 3 bases to trimming and J lost 1 base, with 13 bases between them. This CDR3 comprises 15 residues. The CDR3 spells CAISDPRSSSYEQYF. CDR3 in DNA: TGTGCCATCAGTGATCCCCGTTCGTCTTCCTACGAGCAGTACTTC.

This clonotype was seen more than once but under ten times. The chain joins TRBV4-1 to TRBJ1-2; D is uncertain. The CDR3 loop spans 19 amino acids. Per the germline V gene, CDR1 is MGHRA and CDR2 is YSYEKL. Between the trimmed V and J ends, which lost 1 base and 2 bases, there was a span of 23 bases. The CDR3 DNA reads as TGCGCCAGCAGCCAAGGGAATATGATAAGTAGAGGAGGCAACTATGGCTACACCTTC. It codes for CASSQGNMISRGGNYGYTF.

This clonotype was recorded a few times. J is TRBJ1-1 and V is TRBV29-1, with 12 bases lining up with TRBD1. The germline V gene has CDR1 SQVTM and CDR2 ANQGSEA. Trimming removed 7 bases from V and 4 bases from J; junction bases left unmatched: 10. The CDR3 contains 15 residues. CDR3 sequence (DNA): TGCAGCGCAACCGGGACAGGGGGCCGGATCACTGAAGCTTTCTTT. This gives the protein CSATGTGGRITEAFF.

The gene calls are TRBV29-1 and TRBJ2-1; D ambiguous. The V gene's germline CDR1 is SQVTM and CDR2 ANQGSEA. Trimming cost V 7 bases and J 2 bases, with 6 bases left between them. The CDR3 has 11 amino acids. The CDR3 loop reads CSAGAYNEQFF. In nucleotides, the CDR3 is TGCAGCGCTGGCGCCTACAATGAGCAGTTCTTC.

CDR3 coding DNA: TGTGCCATCAGTGAGTCGCAGGGAGCCGTCCAAGAGACCCAGTACTTC. This encodes CAISESQGAVQETQYF. This chain links TRBV10-3 with TRBJ2-5; D is perhaps TRBD1 or TRBD2 (5 bases each). The CDR3 has 16 amino acids. V was shortened by 0 bases and J by 1 base, with 12 bases between the two germline ends. CDR1 and CDR2 from the germline V gene are ENHRY and SYGVKD.

This clonotype has at least ten counts. The rearrangement links TRBV29-1 to TRBJ1-1; perhaps TRBD1 as D (5 bases). The CDR3 is 14 residues long. Germline V gene lookup returns CDR1 SQVTM and CDR2 ANQGSEA. Between the trimmed V and J ends, which lost 4 bases and 4 bases, there was a span of 16 bases. This CDR3 reads CSVAVQGSGTEAFF. The CDR3 DNA reads TGCAGCGTTGCCGTTCAGGGTAGCGGCACTGAAGCTTTCTTT.

This clonotype was found many times. The chain carries TRBV20-1 and TRBJ2-7; TRBD1 might be the D (6 bases). The CDR3 sequence is 16 residues long. Germline V gene sequence: CDR1 DFQATT, CDR2 SNEGSKA (reference sequence). V lost 2 bases to trimming and J lost 2 bases, with 19 bases between them. The CDR3 DNA follows: TGCAGTGCTAGACCCCGGACAGACGTGCTTGCCTACGAGCAGTACTTC. Translation: CSARPRTDVLAYEQYF.

This clonotype occurred many times. The chain employs TRBV6-5 and TRBJ2-2, with D perhaps matching TRBD2 (5 bases). The CDR3 has 13 residues. V was pared by 5 bases and J by 5 bases, with 9 bases between. The germline CDR1 and CDR2 sequences are MNHEY and SVGAGI. The CDR3 protein is CASSPLATGELFF. The CDR3, as DNA: TGTGCCAGCAGTCCGCTAGCAACCGGGGAGCTGTTTTTT.

V is TRBV10-3 and J is TRBJ1-1, with D perhaps TRBD1 (5 bases). From germline, CDR1 is ENHRY and CDR2 SYGVKD. This CDR3 has 13 amino acids. Trimming took off 7 bases at V and 3 bases at J, with 12 bases between the two ends. DNA for the CDR3: TGTGCCATCAAGGACACGGGGTACACTGAAGCTTTCTTT. It translates to CAIKDTGYTEAFF.

This clonotype was counted at least ten times. V and J are TRBV5-8 and TRBJ1-6; TRBD1 agrees at 8 bases. The CDR3 totals 14 residues. Looked up from germline, CDR1 is SGHTS and CDR2 is YDEGEE. J was trimmed by 8 bases and V by 4 bases; bases with no gene match: 5. In nucleotides, the CDR3 is TGTGCCAGCAGCCCGGACAGGGAGGATTCACCCCTCCACTTT. This encodes CASSPDREDSPLHF.

A note on this clonotype: The junction does not match germline at one end; this may be a read error. The rearrangement uses TRBV5-8 and TRBJ2-7, with unresolved D. This CDR3 is built from 13 residues. CDR1 is SGHTS and CDR2 is YDEGEE in the germline V gene. The CDR3 is CAGSLIEYGEQYF. CDR3 DNA: TGTGCCGGCAGTTTGATCGAATACGGCGAGCAGTACTTC.

This clonotype has a count of ten or more. The CDR3 region is CSALLNTEAFF. The CDR3 DNA reads TGCAGCGCCCTACTCAACACTGAAGCTTTCTTT. The rearrangement uses TRBV29-1 and TRBJ1-1; D unclear. The germline gives CDR1 SQVTM, CDR2 ANQGSEA. The germline V and J ends were trimmed by 7 bases and 2 bases, with 8 bases remaining between them. The CDR3 covers 11 residues.

This clonotype came up many times. Since a much larger clone is just one base distant, this may be a read error. The chain joins TRBV24-1 to TRBJ1-5; D gene unclear. The CDR3 has 14 amino acids. Trimming pared 3 bases from V and 0 bases from J, leaving 5 bases between. In germline, CDR1 is KGHDR, CDR2 SFDVKD. The CDR3, as DNA: TGTGCCACCAGTGATGGGTATAGCAATCAGCCCCAGCATTTT. Protein sequence: CATSDGYSNQPQHF.

Note on this clonotype: One end of the junction fails to match germline, which may point to a read error. The chain links TRBV7-2 to TRBJ2-7, with D uncertain. CDR3 size: 11 residues. CDR1 is SGHTA, CDR2 FQGNSA, per germline. As DNA, the CDR3 is TGTGTCAGCAGCTTAGTCGGCGAGCAGTACTTC. It translates to CVSSLVGEQYF.

This clonotype was observed a few times. The J gene is TRBJ1-3, the V gene TRBV5-8, with 10 positions matching TRBD1. The CDR3 sequence is 15 residues long. The ends lost 4 bases at V and 2 bases at J; junction bases unmatched: 3. The germline gives CDR1 SGHTS, CDR2 YDEGEE. Here the CDR3 reads CASSPDRGAGNTIYF. Written as DNA, the CDR3 is TGTGCCAGCAGCCCGGACAGGGGGGCTGGAAACACCATATATTTT.

In this sample, this clonotype turned up many times. The chain joins TRBV6-5 to TRBJ2-7; D is possibly TRBD1 (6 bases). Germline V gene lookup returns CDR1 MNHEY and CDR2 SVGAGI. This CDR3 is 14 amino acids long. V lost 6 bases and J lost 2, with 14 bases in between. CDR3 residues: CASRTFSGAYEQYF. CDR3 sequence (DNA): TGTGCCAGCAGGACCTTCTCAGGGGCCTACGAGCAGTACTTC.